The clone carrying this T cell receptor beta chain was observed at least ten times. The antigen is undetermined. Using RNA transcripts, the TCR beta CDR3 regions were amplified. A first-round RT-PCR used HTBI primers, followed by a second-round multiplex PCR. TCRdb itself ran the multiplex PCR reads through MiXCR, one entry per CDR3 protein. The table lists about 420,000 distinct CDR3 sequences, more than 20% of them singletons. This sample is part of a study of Graves' ophthalmopathy and Graves' hyperthyroidism. The wider study: Upon initial diagnosis and before any treatment, peripheral blood was collected. Study findings and constraints: Detection in blood was also observed for most expanded thyroid clonotypes above 0.001 frequency. Discriminating ophthalmopathy from stable hyperthyroidism, a 13-signature model attained a sensitivity of approximately 85% and a specificity of approximately 77%. For predicting ophthalmopathy progression, the model had 60% to 71% sensitivity and 72.22% specificity.

This sequence was found in a woman between 18 and 30 years old with stable Graves' hyperthyroidism. Input material: peripheral blood.

CDR3 protein: CASSFVGPDGTQYF. CDR3 nucleotides: TGTGCCAGCAGCTTTGTAGGCCCCGACGGGACCCAGTACTTC. The rearrangement joins TRBV11-1 to TRBJ2-5; no clear D. CDR1 is SGHAT, CDR2 FQDESV, per germline (reference sequence). CDR3 length: 14 amino acids. Between the trimmed V and J ends, which lost 3 bases and 7 bases, there was a span of 15 bases.